This T cell receptor (beta chain) came from a study of OX40 agonist ivuxolimab in advanced cancers. As for the study in general: Of mixed ages from about 20 to 90 and averaging roughly 60 years, the group was approximately 84% male. Prior anti-PD-1, anti-PD-L1 or anti-CTLA-4 therapy did not bar entry, and about 38% had some.

The protocol was immunoSEQ multiplex PCR, while the TCRdb copy is restricted to in-frame clones and leaves out a portion. The sample holds about 80,000 clones, about 94% seen once. This clone was counted only a few times. With baseline, cycle 4 day 1, and cycle 7 day 1 as timepoints, blood was sampled. CDR1 and CDR2 (germline): SGDLS, YYNGEE. After removal of 3 bases from V and 5 bases from J, the junction contained 9 bases not matched to a gene. The CDR3 is 15 residues long. The sequence was collected from an adult with an advanced solid tumor such as melanoma, head and neck, liver or kidney cancer. Sample: CD4+ or CD8+ T cells sorted from blood, taken in a trial of the OX40 agonist ivuxolimab. The rearrangement links TRBV9 to TRBJ2-5; 8 bases align to TRBD1. This CDR3 is CASSEFSGGRETQYF. The DNA of the CDR3 is TGTGCCAGCAGCGAATTTTCAGGGGGCCGGGAGACCCAGTACTTC.